Listed below are T cell receptor beta chains from one sample, sequenced in a study of blood T cell repertoires in COVID-19. Clones were sequenced by immunoSEQ multiplex PCR, and TCRdb holds only the in-frame ones, with some missing. Of a few hundred thousand clones listed, 70% to 90% are singletons. The sample comprised PBMCs or T cells enriched from blood (not recorded which). These TCRs come from a woman in her twenties or thirties who had recovered from COVID-19. Each CDR3 is given with its conserved first and last residue. D genes are given only for firm matches. Clone sizes are given selectively: once, few, many, or a class where the clone is expanded.

clone_size	v_call	d_call	j_call	cdr3_nt	cdr3_aa
NA	TRBV5-5	NA	TRBJ1-3	TGTGCCAGCAGCTTGGTACACCTCTCTGGAAACACCATATATTTT	CASSLVHLSGNTIYF
NA	TRBV6-7	TRBD1	TRBJ1-1	TGTGCCAGCAGTTACTCGAGGGGACAGGGGGGTGAAGCTTTCTTT	CASSYSRGQGGEAFF
NA	TRBV4-2	TRBD2	TRBJ2-7	TGTGCCAGCAGCCAAGACATAACTAGCGGTGCCTACGAGCAGTACTTC	CASSQDITSGAYEQYF
many	TRBV4-1	TRBD2	TRBJ2-2	TGCGCCAGCAGCCAACGACTAGCGGGGGAAACCGGGGAGCTGTTTTTT	CASSQRLAGETGELFF
NA	TRBV24-1	NA	TRBJ2-1	TGTGCCACCAGTGTGGGCGGGATCTCCTACAATGAGCAGTTCTTC	CATSVGGISYNEQFF
once	TRBV27	NA	TRBJ2-7	TGTGCCAGCAGTTCTTCCTACGAGCAGTACTTC	CASSSSYEQYF
NA	TRBV2	NA	TRBJ2-7	TGTGCCAGCAGCGCCGCCACATTTTGGGAGCCCCACGAGCAGTACTTC	CASSAATFWEPHEQYF
NA	TRBV7-9	TRBD1	TRBJ2-7	TGTGCCAGCAGCTTGGTGACAGGGGTTTCGGCCTACGAGCAGTACTTC	CASSLVTGVSAYEQYF
NA	TRBV7-9	NA	TRBJ2-7	TGTGCCAGCAGCTTATTAACGGGAAGCCCCCCCTCCCACGAGCAGTACTTC	CASSLLTGSPPSHEQYF
few	TRBV4-2	TRBD2	TRBJ2-7	TGTGCCAGCAGCCAAGGTGAGCGGGACTCCTACGAGCAGTACTTC	CASSQGERDSYEQYF
NA	TRBV7-9	TRBD1	TRBJ2-7	TGTGCCAGCAGCTACAGGGGCGAGCAGTACTTC	CASSYRGEQYF
NA	TRBV28	NA	TRBJ1-2	TGTGCCAGCACCCTCCCAGGGGTGGGCTATGGCTACACCTTC	CASTLPGVGYGYTF
NA	TRBV13	NA	TRBJ1-4	TGTGCCAGCAGCTCCCGGGACACCCGAGGGGAAAAACTGTTTTTT	CASSSRDTRGEKLFF
NA	TRBV7-6	NA	TRBJ2-2	TGTGCCAGCAGCCCAGAGGCGGGGACGACCGCCGGGGAGCTGTTTTTT	CASSPEAGTTAGELFF
once	TRBV7-7	NA	TRBJ2-1	TGTGCCAGCGGGGCCTTGAACTCCTACAATGAGCAGTTCTTC	CASGALNSYNEQFF
NA	TRBV29-1	NA	TRBJ2-7	TGCAGCGTTGTTGCCAACTTCTACGAGCAGTACTTC	CSVVANFYEQYF
NA	TRBV5-1	NA	TRBJ2-2	TGCGCCAGCAGCTTGGACAGGAACACCGGGGAGCTGTTTTTT	CASSLDRNTGELFF
once	TRBV9	TRBD2	TRBJ2-1	TGTGCCAGCAGCGTAGGACGGGAGGCTTACAATGAGCAGTTCTTC	CASSVGREAYNEQFF
once	TRBV28	NA	TRBJ1-3	TGTGCCAGCAAAGACAGTTACTCTGGAAACACCATATATTTT	CASKDSYSGNTIYF
NA	TRBV7-9	NA	TRBJ2-7	TGTGCCAGCAGCTTGTGGACACCTCTCTACGAGCAGTACTTC	CASSLWTPLYEQYF
NA	TRBV5-6	NA	TRBJ2-5	TGTGCCAGCAGCTTGGCAGTAGGGAGAGGCCCTTCCGCAGAGACCCAGTACTTC	CASSLAVGRGPSAETQYF
NA	TRBV3-1/TRBV3-2	NA	TRBJ2-5	TGTGCCAGCAGCCAAGATCTTGTGAGGGCAGGAGAGACCCAGTACTTC	CASSQDLVRAGETQYF
NA	TRBV7-2	NA	TRBJ1-3	TGTGCCAGCAGCTTAGTTGGGGGCGCCGGAAACACCATATATTTT	CASSLVGGAGNTIYF
NA	TRBV28	NA	TRBJ1-5	TGTGCCAGCAGTTTAGTGGGTAGGCTAGGCAATCAGCCCCAGCATTTT	CASSLVGRLGNQPQHF
NA	TRBV5-5	NA	TRBJ2-7	TGTGCCAGCAGCTTGAATGTAGAGGCTTACGAGCAGTACTTC	CASSLNVEAYEQYF
NA	TRBV7-9	NA	TRBJ2-2	TGTGCCAGCAGCTTAGAAAGGCAGGGGACCGGGGAGCTGTTTTTT	CASSLERQGTGELFF
once	TRBV10-2	NA	TRBJ2-1	TGCGCCAGCAGTGCCAAGAGCTCCTACAATGAGCAGTTCTTC	CASSAKSSYNEQFF
NA	TRBV28	TRBD1	TRBJ2-1	TGTGCCAGCAGTTTCGGGACAGGGAGGAAGTTCTTC	CASSFGTGRKFF
NA	TRBV4-2	NA	TRBJ2-7	TGTGCCAGCAGCCAAGAGGGGCAGAACCCCTACGAGCAGTACTTC	CASSQEGQNPYEQYF
NA	TRBV28	NA	TRBJ2-4	TGTGCCAGCAGTGAGGCGGAGCTAGCCAAAAACATTCAGTACTTC	CASSEAELAKNIQYF
NA	TRBV7-9	NA	TRBJ1-1	TGTGCCAGCAGCTTAGCGACTTCCATGAACACTGAAGCTTTCTTT	CASSLATSMNTEAFF
NA	TRBV28	NA	TRBJ2-7	TGTGCCAGCAGTTTACCGGGTTCCTACGAGCAGTACTTC	CASSLPGSYEQYF
few	TRBV5-1	NA	TRBJ2-2	TGCGCCAGCAGCTTAAAGGGGGACAACACCGGGGAGCTGTTTTTT	CASSLKGDNTGELFF
NA	TRBV4-2	TRBD2	TRBJ2-1	TGTGCCAGCAGCCAAGGGGGTGGGAGGGCGGAGCAGTTCTTC	CASSQGGGRAEQFF
NA	TRBV9	TRBD2	TRBJ2-7	TGTGCCAGCAGCGGAGGACTAGCGTCTTCCTACGAGCAGTACTTC	CASSGGLASSYEQYF
NA	TRBV18	TRBD2	TRBJ2-1	TGTGCCAGCTCACCAATCAGCGGGAGCTCTTACAATGAGCAGTTCTTC	CASSPISGSSYNEQFF
NA	TRBV7-9	NA	TRBJ1-4	TGTGCCAGCAGCTTAGCGGCAGGGAGGGGACGGCTGTTTTTT	CASSLAAGRGRLFF
NA	TRBV19	TRBD2	TRBJ2-3	TGTGCCAGTAGTACTGGGACTAGTGTCTCAGATACGCAGTATTTT	CASSTGTSVSDTQYF
NA	TRBV3-1/TRBV3-2	NA	TRBJ2-2	TGTGCCAGCAGCTCAAGCTCCCCCCGGCGGGGCACCGGGGAGCTGTTTTTT	CASSSSSPRRGTGELFF
NA	TRBV5-1	NA	TRBJ1-4	TGCGCCAGCAGCTCCGGAGGGAGAGCTAATGAAAAACTGTTTTTT	CASSSGGRANEKLFF
NA	TRBV3-1/TRBV3-2	NA	TRBJ2-4	TGTGCCAGCAGCCCAACCGACTATTTGTCCAAAAACATTCAGTACTTC	CASSPTDYLSKNIQYF
NA	TRBV10-3	TRBD1	TRBJ1-1	TGTGCCACAAATCCAGAACAGGGGTGGGTCACTGAAGCTTTCTTT	CATNPEQGWVTEAFF
NA	TRBV6-5	NA	TRBJ1-1	TGTGCCAGCAGTTCCGCCTGGGCCGTGAACACTGAAGCTTTCTTT	CASSSAWAVNTEAFF
NA	TRBV6-6	NA	TRBJ1-2	TGTGCCAGCACCCTACAGGATTATGGCTACACCTTC	CASTLQDYGYTF
NA	TRBV28	TRBD2	TRBJ2-2	TGTGCCAGCATTACTAGCGGGGGGCCGGTGATCACCGGGGAGCTGTTTTTT	CASITSGGPVITGELFF
NA	TRBV7-2	TRBD2	TRBJ2-3	TGTGCCAGCAGCCCCCGACTAGCGGGGAGCACAGATACGCAGTATTTT	CASSPRLAGSTDTQYF
NA	TRBV7-2	NA	TRBJ2-7	TGTGCCAGCAGCCCCCTAGAGGCCTACGAGCAGTACTTC	CASSPLEAYEQYF
once	TRBV28	NA	TRBJ1-4	TGTGCCAGCAGTCCCTCCAGAGGTGGCTGGCTTTACGCTAATGAAAAACTGTTTTTT	CASSPSRGGWLYANEKLFF
NA	TRBV9	TRBD1	TRBJ2-5	TGTGCCAGCAGCGTAGTAGGGGGCCAGGGCGAGACCCAGTACTTC	CASSVVGGQGETQYF
NA	TRBV7-2	TRBD1	TRBJ1-6	TGTGCCAGCAGCTTGGGGACAGGGAATTCACCCCTCCACTTT	CASSLGTGNSPLHF
NA	TRBV15	NA	TRBJ2-3	TGTGCCACCAGCAGAGCGGACAGACGCACAGATACGCAGTATTTT	CATSRADRRTDTQYF
NA	TRBV28	TRBD1	TRBJ1-1	TGTGCCAGCAGCTTAGGGGTGGGACAGGGGGCCGCTGAAGCTTTCTTT	CASSLGVGQGAAEAFF
NA	TRBV5-1	TRBD1	TRBJ2-7	TGCGCCAGCAGCTTGGGGGGACAGACCTACGAGCAGTACTTC	CASSLGGQTYEQYF
NA	TRBV5-1	TRBD1	TRBJ2-7	TGCGCCAGCAGCTTGGCCCCGGGACAGTACTACGAGCAGTACTTC	CASSLAPGQYYEQYF
NA	TRBV30	NA	TRBJ2-5	TGTGCCTGGAGTCCAGGACTACGGAAGGGCCAAGAGACCCAGTACTTC	CAWSPGLRKGQETQYF